Below are 2 T cell receptor beta chains sequenced from a single sample in a study of post-analysis software for immune sequencing data. Study results and limitations: Controls had lower frequencies than patients of about five TRBV segments, which included TRBV5-6, TRBV5-1 and TRBV20-1.

No antigen has been identified for these receptors. Prepared TCR beta cDNA libraries contained unique molecular identifiers. TCRdb reprocessed the PCR reads with MiXCR, giving one entry per CDR3 protein. The sample has hundreds of thousands of distinct CDR3 sequences; approximately 60% are singletons. Sequencing was performed on blood. The source of these receptors is a girl aged 2-15 years with multiple sclerosis.

This sequence joins TRBV23-1 and TRBJ2-5, with D uncertain. TRBV23-1 counts as an open reading frame of uncertain function. The CDR3 has 15 amino acids. Trimming removed 3 bases from V and 5 bases from J, with 16 bases in between. The CDR3, as DNA: TGCGCCAGCAGTCAGGCCAGAGCTCTCGGGGAGACCCAGTACTTC. This translates into CASSQARALGETQYF.

The J gene is TRBJ2-3, the V gene TRBV7-9, with a tentative D call TRBD2 (5 bases). This CDR3 contains 14 residues. The germline V gene has CDR1 SEHNR and CDR2 FQNEAQ (reference sequence). V lost 4 bases to trimming and J lost 2 bases, with 10 bases between them. The CDR3 nucleotides read TGTGCCAGCAGCTCCGCACTAGTCACAGATACGCAGTATTTT. Protein product: CASSSALVTDTQYF. The full variable domain, completed using reference TRBV7-9 and TRBJ2-3, is DTGVSQNPRHKITKRGQNVTFRCDPISEHNRLYWYRQTLGQGPEFLTYFQNEAQLEKSRLLSDRFSAERPKGSFSTLEIQRTEQGDSAMYLCASSSALVTDTQYFGPGTRLTVL.